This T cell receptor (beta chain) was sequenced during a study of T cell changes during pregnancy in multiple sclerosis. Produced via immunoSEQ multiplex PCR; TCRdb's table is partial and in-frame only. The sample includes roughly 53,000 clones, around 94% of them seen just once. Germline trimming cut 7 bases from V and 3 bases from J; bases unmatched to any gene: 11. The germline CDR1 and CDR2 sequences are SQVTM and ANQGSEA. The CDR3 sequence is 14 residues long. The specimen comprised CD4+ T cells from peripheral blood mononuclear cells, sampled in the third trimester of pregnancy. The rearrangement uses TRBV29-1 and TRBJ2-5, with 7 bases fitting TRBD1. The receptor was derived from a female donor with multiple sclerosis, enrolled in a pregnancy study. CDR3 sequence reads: CSARSGGYKETQYF. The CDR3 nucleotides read TGCAGCGCCCGATCAGGGGGTTATAAAGAGACCCAGTACTTC. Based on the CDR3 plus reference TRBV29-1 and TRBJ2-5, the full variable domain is SAVISQKPSRDICQRGTSLTIQCQVDSQVTMMFWYRQQPGQSLTLIATANQGSEATYESGFVIDKFPISRPNLTFSTLTVSNMSPEDSSIYLCSARSGGYKETQYFGPGTRLLVL.